This TCR beta chain came from a study of shared clonotypes between healthy human individuals. Study-level background: With ages of 18 to 49, the donors were two women and three men. Whole-study findings and limits: In a handful of donors, about 5% of naive CD4 clonotypes appeared in common. Clonotype sharing among donors, it was expected, would be affected by sequencing depth. Estimated richness was generally greater in naive than memory subsets.

Worth noting for this clone: Its antigen remains unidentified.

The V end lost 2 bases, the J end lost 5 bases, and 15 bases lay between the germline ends. The CDR3 extends over 16 amino acids. CDR1 and CDR2 from the germline V gene are SGHTA and FQGNSA. Profiled with immunoSEQ multiplex PCR; TCRdb holds only in-frame clones, not every one. The sample shows approximately 980,000 clones, 76% of them seen only once. Sample: memory CD4+ T cells sorted from blood. The subset is: CD45RA-negative fraction. V usage is TRBV7-2 and J usage is TRBJ2-2, with a tentative D call TRBD1 (5 bases). The source of this sequence is a man aged 18 to 30 in good health. The CDR3 DNA reads TGTGCCAGCAGCTTACCCCCCGGGCAGGGAACCGGGGAGCTGTTTTTT. This sequence encodes CASSLPPGQGTGELFF.